A selection of T cell receptor beta chains follows, all from one sample in a study of cytomegalovirus exposure and HLA in healthy donors. Profiled with immunoSEQ multiplex PCR; TCRdb holds only in-frame clones, not every one. The table lists approximately 150,000 clones, roughly four fifths of them singletons. Specimen: PBMCs. The source is a young man in good health and CMV-seropositive. Each CDR3 is given with its conserved first and last residue. A D gene is named only where the DNA matches it firmly. Size is omitted from some rows. Given values are once, few, many or a class for expanded clones.

J gene: TRBJ1-2
clone size: .
CDR3 length: 15
D gene: TRBD1
V gene: TRBV5-1
CDR3 protein: CASSTGTGLNYGYTF
CDR3 DNA: TGCGCCAGCAGCACGGGGACAGGACTTAACTATGGCTACACCTTC

J gene: TRBJ1-2
clone size: .
CDR3 length: 15
D gene: TRBD1
V gene: TRBV19
CDR3 protein: CATYKWGQALRGYTF
CDR3 DNA: TGTGCCACTTACAAGTGGGGACAGGCTCTACGCGGCTACACCTTC

J gene: TRBJ2-2
clone size: .
CDR3 length: 17
D gene: TRBD1
V gene: TRBV5-1
CDR3 protein: CASSSRDREGNTGELFF
CDR3 DNA: TGCGCCAGCAGCTCCCGGGACAGGGAGGGGAACACCGGGGAGCTGTTTTTT

J gene: TRBJ2-1
clone size: .
CDR3 length: 15
D gene: TRBD2
V gene: TRBV5-1
CDR3 protein: CASSLDPAGGVEQFF
CDR3 DNA: TGCGCCAGCAGCTTGGACCCCGCGGGGGGCGTTGAGCAGTTCTTC

J gene: TRBJ1-2
clone size: few
CDR3 length: 12
D gene: .
V gene: TRBV29-1
CDR3 protein: CSAVTDNYGYTF
CDR3 DNA: TGCAGCGCTGTGACAGATAACTATGGCTACACCTTC

J gene: TRBJ2-7
clone size: few
CDR3 length: 15
D gene: TRBD1
V gene: TRBV6-5
CDR3 protein: CASTINRGPKSEQYF
CDR3 DNA: TGTGCCAGCACCATAAACAGGGGGCCCAAGTCCGAGCAGTACTTC

J gene: TRBJ2-7
clone size: .
CDR3 length: 15
D gene: TRBD2
V gene: TRBV9
CDR3 protein: CASSVGGGGPGEQYF
CDR3 DNA: TGTGCCAGCAGCGTAGGGGGGGGAGGGCCGGGAGAGCAGTACTTC

J gene: TRBJ2-7
clone size: .
CDR3 length: 13
D gene: .
V gene: TRBV7-9
CDR3 protein: CASSSKLDYEQYF
CDR3 DNA: TGTGCCAGCAGCTCCAAACTAGACTACGAGCAGTACTTC

J gene: TRBJ2-2
clone size: .
CDR3 length: 16
D gene: TRBD1
V gene: TRBV7-9
CDR3 protein: CASSFGTGGDTGELFF
CDR3 DNA: TGTGCCAGCAGCTTTGGGACAGGGGGTGACACCGGGGAGCTGTTTTTT

J gene: TRBJ1-1
clone size: .
CDR3 length: 14
D gene: TRBD1
V gene: TRBV18
CDR3 protein: CASSPGTVNTEAFF
CDR3 DNA: TGTGCCAGCTCACCCGGGACAGTGAACACTGAAGCTTTCTTT

J gene: TRBJ2-3
clone size: .
CDR3 length: 15
D gene: TRBD2
V gene: TRBV29-1
CDR3 protein: CSAAQTSGSTDTQCF
CDR3 DNA: TGCAGCGCCGCCCAGACTAGCGGGTCCACAGATACGCAGTGTTTT

J gene: TRBJ1-4
clone size: few
CDR3 length: 13
D gene: .
V gene: TRBV2
CDR3 protein: CASRTVTNEKLFF
CDR3 DNA: TGTGCCAGCAGGACAGTAACTAATGAAAAACTGTTTTTT

J gene: TRBJ2-3
clone size: .
CDR3 length: 14
D gene: .
V gene: TRBV5-4
CDR3 protein: CASSLALGEGTQYF
CDR3 DNA: TGTGCCAGCAGCTTGGCACTAGGCGAGGGTACGCAGTATTTT

J gene: TRBJ2-7
clone size: once
CDR3 length: 14
D gene: .
V gene: TRBV6-5
CDR3 protein: CASSGSNGGIEQYF
CDR3 DNA: TGTGCCAGCAGTGGGTCCAATGGGGGGATCGAGCAGTACTTC

J gene: TRBJ1-5
clone size: .
CDR3 length: 14
D gene: TRBD1
V gene: TRBV27
CDR3 protein: CASSLQGFNQPQHF
CDR3 DNA: TGTGCCAGCAGCTTACAGGGGTTTAATCAGCCCCAGCATTTT

J gene: TRBJ2-3
clone size: few
CDR3 length: 16
D gene: TRBD2
V gene: TRBV9
CDR3 protein: CASSVGTSGSLDTQYF
CDR3 DNA: TGTGCCAGCAGCGTAGGGACTAGCGGGAGTCTGGATACGCAGTATTTT

J gene: TRBJ1-3
clone size: .
CDR3 length: 14
D gene: TRBD1
V gene: TRBV7-9
CDR3 protein: CASSSTGAGNTIYF
CDR3 DNA: TGTGCCAGCAGCTCAACAGGGGCTGGAAACACCATATATTTT

J gene: TRBJ1-2
clone size: .
CDR3 length: 14
D gene: TRBD1
V gene: TRBV27
CDR3 protein: CASSRSRGHYGYTF
CDR3 DNA: TGTGCCAGCAGTCGCAGCAGGGGGCACTATGGCTACACCTTC

J gene: TRBJ1-1
clone size: .
CDR3 length: 14
D gene: .
V gene: TRBV7-3
CDR3 protein: CASSPDSAGAEAFF
CDR3 DNA: TGTGCCAGCAGCCCGGACTCGGCGGGGGCTGAAGCTTTCTTT

J gene: TRBJ1-2
clone size: .
CDR3 length: 16
D gene: .
V gene: TRBV6-1
CDR3 protein: CASSEEGTLSNYGYTF
CDR3 DNA: TGTGCCAGCAGTGAAGAGGGGACACTTTCTAACTATGGCTACACCTTC

J gene: TRBJ2-7
clone size: few
CDR3 length: 16
D gene: TRBD1
V gene: TRBV25-1
CDR3 protein: CASSPRWQGASYEQYF
CDR3 DNA: TGTGCCAGCAGTCCCCGTTGGCAGGGGGCCTCCTACGAGCAGTACTTC

J gene: TRBJ2-5
clone size: .
CDR3 length: 14
D gene: TRBD1
V gene: TRBV29-1
CDR3 protein: CSVPGQGEEETQYF
CDR3 DNA: TGCAGCGTGCCGGGACAGGGTGAGGAAGAGACCCAGTACTTC

J gene: TRBJ2-5
clone size: .
CDR3 length: 17
D gene: TRBD2
V gene: TRBV27
CDR3 protein: CASSPTSGRARSETQYF
CDR3 DNA: TGTGCCAGCAGTCCTACTAGCGGGAGGGCCAGGTCGGAGACCCAGTACTTC

J gene: TRBJ2-7
clone size: .
CDR3 length: 15
D gene: .
V gene: TRBV28
CDR3 protein: CASCRTGFFSYEQYF
CDR3 DNA: TGTGCCAGCTGTCGTACCGGGTTCTTCTCCTACGAGCAGTACTTC

J gene: TRBJ1-1
clone size: .
CDR3 length: 14
D gene: .
V gene: TRBV5-1
CDR3 protein: CASSSTGTCTEAFF
CDR3 DNA: TGCGCCAGCAGTTCTACCGGGACATGCACTGAAGCTTTCTTT

J gene: TRBJ2-7
clone size: .
CDR3 length: 17
D gene: TRBD2
V gene: TRBV7-9
CDR3 protein: CASTIFLGAGGSYEQYF
CDR3 DNA: TGTGCCAGCACCATCTTTCTGGGGGCGGGAGGTTCCTACGAGCAGTACTTC

J gene: TRBJ2-1
clone size: .
CDR3 length: 15
D gene: TRBD2
V gene: TRBV19
CDR3 protein: CASRLASGRYNEQFF
CDR3 DNA: TGTGCCAGTAGGTTGGCTAGCGGGCGTTACAATGAGCAGTTCTTC

J gene: TRBJ2-2
clone size: .
CDR3 length: 13
D gene: .
V gene: TRBV19
CDR3 protein: CASISGSPGELFF
CDR3 DNA: TGTGCCAGTATCTCAGGGTCGCCCGGGGAGCTGTTTTTT

J gene: TRBJ2-7
clone size: .
CDR3 length: 14
D gene: .
V gene: TRBV27
CDR3 protein: CASSSTGSHYEQYF
CDR3 DNA: TGTGCCAGCAGTTCGACGGGGAGTCACTACGAGCAGTACTTC

J gene: TRBJ2-3
clone size: .
CDR3 length: 14
D gene: TRBD1
V gene: TRBV7-9
CDR3 protein: CASSLGTGGDTQYF
CDR3 DNA: TGTGCCAGCAGCTTAGGGACAGGGGGTGATACGCAGTATTTT

J gene: TRBJ1-3
clone size: .
CDR3 length: 15
D gene: .
V gene: TRBV28
CDR3 protein: CASSSGQVSGNTIYF
CDR3 DNA: TGTGCCAGCAGTTCCGGACAAGTATCTGGAAACACCATATATTTT

J gene: TRBJ2-5
clone size: few
CDR3 length: 14
D gene: .
V gene: TRBV27
CDR3 protein: CASSPGGVQETQYF
CDR3 DNA: TGTGCCAGCAGCCCCGGGGGAGTCCAAGAGACCCAGTACTTC

J gene: TRBJ2-7
clone size: .
CDR3 length: 13
D gene: .
V gene: TRBV5-1
CDR3 protein: CASSLVAPDEQYF
CDR3 DNA: TGCGCCAGCAGCTTGGTAGCTCCCGACGAGCAGTACTTC

J gene: TRBJ2-7
clone size: .
CDR3 length: 15
D gene: TRBD1
V gene: TRBV5-6
CDR3 protein: CASSLGGQTLYEQYF
CDR3 DNA: TGTGCCAGCAGCTTGGGGGGACAGACCCTCTACGAGCAGTACTTC

J gene: TRBJ1-2
clone size: .
CDR3 length: 14
D gene: .
V gene: TRBV28
CDR3 protein: CASSLFRVGDGYTF
CDR3 DNA: TGTGCCAGCAGTTTATTCAGGGTAGGGGATGGCTACACCTTC

J gene: TRBJ1-1
clone size: .
CDR3 length: 14
D gene: TRBD1
V gene: TRBV6-5
CDR3 protein: CASSRDRENTEAFF
CDR3 DNA: TGTGCCAGCAGTCGGGACAGGGAAAACACTGAAGCTTTCTTT

J gene: TRBJ1-4
clone size: .
CDR3 length: 13
D gene: TRBD1
V gene: TRBV2
CDR3 protein: CASSGTGVEKLFF
CDR3 DNA: TGTGCCAGCAGTGGGACAGGGGTTGAAAAACTGTTTTTT

J gene: TRBJ2-3
clone size: .
CDR3 length: 15
D gene: .
V gene: TRBV9
CDR3 protein: CASSLGGEGGDTQYF
CDR3 DNA: TGTGCCAGCAGTCTAGGGGGAGAGGGAGGGGATACGCAGTATTTT

J gene: TRBJ2-4
clone size: .
CDR3 length: 16
D gene: TRBD1
V gene: TRBV2
CDR3 protein: CASSTVTGGIFNIQYF
CDR3 DNA: TGTGCCAGCAGTACTGTAACAGGGGGGATATTTAACATTCAGTACTTC

J gene: TRBJ2-6
clone size: .
CDR3 length: 18
D gene: TRBD1
V gene: TRBV11-3
CDR3 protein: CASSLAGTGNSGANVLTF
CDR3 DNA: TGTGCCAGCAGCTTAGCCGGGACAGGCAACTCTGGGGCCAACGTCCTGACTTTC

J gene: TRBJ1-2
clone size: .
CDR3 length: 12
D gene: .
V gene: TRBV28
CDR3 protein: CASSLQAYGYTF
CDR3 DNA: TGTGCCAGCAGTCTACAGGCCTATGGCTACACCTTC

J gene: TRBJ2-1
clone size: .
CDR3 length: 15
D gene: TRBD2
V gene: TRBV19
CDR3 protein: CASSETSGPINEQFF
CDR3 DNA: TGTGCCAGTAGTGAGACTAGCGGGCCTATCAATGAGCAGTTCTTC

J gene: TRBJ2-7
clone size: .
CDR3 length: 15
D gene: TRBD2
V gene: TRBV11-2
CDR3 protein: CASSLDSSGYYEQYF
CDR3 DNA: TGTGCCAGCAGCTTAGACTCTAGCGGATACTACGAGCAGTACTTC

J gene: TRBJ2-7
clone size: .
CDR3 length: 13
D gene: TRBD1
V gene: TRBV15
CDR3 protein: CATSRDRGYEQYF
CDR3 DNA: TGTGCCACCAGCCGGGACAGGGGGTACGAGCAGTACTTC

J gene: TRBJ2-1
clone size: .
CDR3 length: 19
D gene: TRBD2
V gene: TRBV5-1
CDR3 protein: CASSYEGGLAGGPWGEQFF
CDR3 DNA: TGCGCCAGCAGCTACGAAGGGGGACTAGCGGGAGGGCCATGGGGGGAGCAGTTCTTC

J gene: TRBJ1-5
clone size: few
CDR3 length: 17
D gene: TRBD1
V gene: TRBV18
CDR3 protein: CASSPQRGLRGNQPQHF
CDR3 DNA: TGTGCCAGCTCACCACAAAGGGGGCTTAGGGGCAATCAGCCCCAGCATTTT

J gene: TRBJ1-1
clone size: .
CDR3 length: 13
D gene: .
V gene: TRBV2
CDR3 protein: CASSPRQNTEAFF
CDR3 DNA: TGTGCCAGCAGTCCAAGACAGAACACTGAAGCTTTCTTT

J gene: TRBJ1-3
clone size: .
CDR3 length: 15
D gene: .
V gene: TRBV18
CDR3 protein: CASSPPTNPGNTIYF
CDR3 DNA: TGTGCCAGCTCACCACCCACAAACCCTGGAAACACCATATATTTT

J gene: TRBJ2-3
clone size: .
CDR3 length: 12
D gene: TRBD2
V gene: TRBV7-2
CDR3 protein: CASSLRGLAQYF
CDR3 DNA: TGTGCCAGCAGCTTAAGGGGACTAGCGCAGTATTTT

J gene: TRBJ2-7
clone size: .
CDR3 length: 14
D gene: .
V gene: TRBV7-9
CDR3 protein: CASTPRESSYEQYF
CDR3 DNA: TGTGCCAGCACCCCCCGCGAGAGCTCCTACGAGCAGTACTTC

J gene: TRBJ1-5
clone size: .
CDR3 length: 15
D gene: TRBD1
V gene: TRBV9
CDR3 protein: CASSVGTGEGQPQHF
CDR3 DNA: TGTGCCAGCAGCGTAGGGACAGGGGAAGGACAGCCCCAGCATTTT

J gene: TRBJ2-1
clone size: .
CDR3 length: 15
D gene: TRBD2
V gene: TRBV5-1
CDR3 protein: CASSLLTSGRHEQFF
CDR3 DNA: TGCGCCAGCAGCTTGCTGACTAGCGGGAGACATGAGCAGTTCTTC

J gene: TRBJ1-1
clone size: .
CDR3 length: 15
D gene: TRBD1
V gene: TRBV28
CDR3 protein: CASSLYGTGSTEAFF
CDR3 DNA: TGTGCCAGCAGTTTATACGGGACAGGGAGCACTGAAGCTTTCTTT

J gene: TRBJ1-5
clone size: .
CDR3 length: 16
D gene: TRBD1
V gene: TRBV5-1
CDR3 protein: CASSRVGGPLNQPQHF
CDR3 DNA: TGCGCCAGCTCAAGAGTAGGGGGCCCCCTCAATCAGCCCCAGCATTTT

J gene: TRBJ1-1
clone size: .
CDR3 length: 13
D gene: TRBD1
V gene: TRBV29-1
CDR3 protein: CSVYRQGNTEAFF
CDR3 DNA: TGCAGCGTTTACAGACAGGGGAACACTGAAGCTTTCTTT